The clone carrying this TCR beta chain was counted many times. This specimen comes from a study of T cells in Graves' hyperthyroidism and ophthalmopathy. The CDR3 regions of TCR beta were amplified from RNA transcripts. The primer set for the first-round RT-PCR of the TCR CDR3 was HTBI. MiXCR was run by TCRdb on the multiplex PCR reads, yielding one entry per CDR3 protein. The sample includes about 530,000 distinct CDR3 sequences, 17% of them seen just once. The CDR3 is 15 amino acids. V shed 7 bases, J shed 3 bases, and the junction held 11 bases outside the gene matches. The rearrangement joins TRBV12-3 or TRBV12-4 to TRBJ2-7, with 8 positions matching TRBD1. This clonotype was obtained from a woman aged 18 to 35 with Graves' ophthalmopathy. Sequenced material: blood. This CDR3 reads CASIAETGANYEQYF. CDR3 nucleotide sequence: TGTGCCAGCATTGCAGAGACAGGGGCGAACTACGAGCAGTACTTC.